The T cell receptor beta chain under discussion was sequenced for a study of monozygotic twins with inflammatory bowel disease (dated by TCRdb to between 2018 and 2021). For context, the study as a whole: The complete study included roughly 30 monozygotic twin pairs: 19 IBD-discordant Danish pairs and nine German pairs, of which four were IBD-concordant and five were IBD-discordant. The search for disease-associated traits relied mainly on comparing IBD patients with their genetically identical healthy co-twins within discordant pairs. Each individual had, on average, about 151 000 unique TCRalpha sequences and 181 000 unique TCRbeta sequences available for analysis.

From each donor, an approximately 2.5 ml peripheral blood sample was collected into PAXgene tubes and kept at -80 degrees C. Total RNA was isolated from whole blood with the PAXgene blood miRNA kit on an automated QIAcube, without T cell sorting. Deep TCRalpha and TCRbeta repertoire profiling with unique molecular barcoding was performed on peripheral blood of monozygotic twin pairs concordant or discordant for inflammatory bowel disease. For every twin pair, smoking habits were documented, and each individual was categorised as a current, former or never smoker. The investigation overall reported the following: IBD patients had lower TCRbeta repertoire diversity, measured by the inverse Simpson index, than their healthy co-twins. No difference in repertoire similarity was observed between concordant and discordant twins, possibly owing to limited statistical power. Because patients received different immunosuppressive treatments, the repertoires may have picked up extra background noise and variability between individuals. Compared with healthy twins, IBD patients shared fewer clonotypes with other individuals, and the difference was most pronounced in patients with signs of disease activity. The results gave no support for a single strong signal or clonotype linked to IBD. Distinction between different T cell subtypes could not be achieved in the analysis.

Library preparation was by 5' RACE. The input for every TCR library was approximately 3,500 ng of total RNA. For each sample, cDNA was synthesized in eight separate reactions using SMARTScribe reverse transcriptase. During cDNA synthesis, unique molecular identifiers containing a 6-nucleotide sample barcode were introduced by template switching. TCRalpha and TCRbeta cDNA was amplified in two nested PCRs of about 17 and 10 cycles, and bead purification was carried out after each PCR. Before amplification, the cDNA was treated with uracil DNA-glycosylase and purified using the QIAquick PCR purification kit. The second PCR was the step at which Illumina TruSeq-compatible adapters and sample-specific barcodes were added. Library quality and concentration were checked on TapeStation and Qubit, and libraries were pooled at roughly 5.1 ng each. Sequencing of pooled libraries was carried out on an Illumina HiSeq2500 single-index Rapid Run using 2 x 100 bp reads and custom sequencing primers. Processing in the source paper ran as follows. PCR and sequencing errors were corrected by UMI-based consensus assembly using MiGEC version 1.2.6. MiXCR version 2.1.1 was used to carry out V(D)J alignment, clonotype assembly and CDR3 extraction. Gene usage, clonotype sharing and MAIT/NKT TCR abundance were normalised by analysing the top 1000, 10 000 and 20 000 clonotypes per sample. Diversity was computed as the inverse Simpson index with the vegan R package after downsampling to 27 000 UMIs. Paired Mann-Whitney U tests were applied to discordant twin pairs, and Benjamini-Hochberg correction was used for multiple testing. Following TCRdb reprocessing, every CDR3 protein sequence forms one entry, and DNA is not provided. These V and J calls derive from TCRdb rather than the authors' analysis. The table kept for this sample lists about 160,000 distinct CDR3 sequences. The biggest ten clones account for approximately 7.4% of the sample.

Concerning this clonotype itself: Its antigen is currently not known.

The receptor was derived from a human donor with ulcerative colitis or Crohn's disease, or a healthy co-twin of an affected twin (not recorded which). Sequencing was performed on blood.

CDR3 region: CASSTKLGPDTQYF. The sequence joins TRBV7-3 to TRBJ2-3. Taken from cysteine to phenylalanine, the CDR3 has 14 residues. A DNA sequence was not provided. Per the germline V gene, SGHTA is the CDR1 and FQGTGA is the CDR2. Here the CDR3 is joined to the reference TRBV7-3 and TRBJ2-3 genes, and the full variable domain is: GAGVSQTPSNKVTEKGKYVELRCDPISGHTALYWYRQSLGQGPEFLIYFQGTGAADDSGLPNDRFFAVRPEGSVSTLKIQRTERGDSAVYLCASSTKLGPDTQYFGPGTRLTVL.